These 5 T cell receptor beta chains were all obtained from the same sample, sequenced in a study of technical replicates of blood from a few donors. TCRdb keeps only in-frame clones here, not all; method: immunoSEQ multiplex PCR. The sample comprises tens of thousands of clones, approximately 94% of which are singletons, and 0.2% to 0.3% rests with the top ten. Sequencing was performed on T cells isolated from PBMCs. The source of these receptors is a human donor in good health.

This clone appeared once. The genes are TRBV28 and TRBJ1-1; 7 bases agree with TRBD1. V was pared by 2 bases and J by 11 bases, with 2 bases of the junction left unmatched. The CDR3 extends over 11 amino acids. Germline lookup yields CDR1 MDHEN and CDR2 SYDVKM. For the CDR3, the DNA is TGTGCCAGCAGTTTAGCAGGGGGTGCTTTCTTT. Its translation is CASSLAGGAFF.

This sequence joins TRBV29-1 and TRBJ2-1, with D maybe TRBD2 (6 bases). V lost 0 bases, J lost 6 bases, and 9 bases lay in between. Germline V gene lookup returns CDR1 SQVTM and CDR2 ANQGSEA. The CDR3 sequence is 13 residues long. The DNA of the CDR3 is TGCAGCGTTGAAGATGCCGGGGGCAATGAGCAGTTCTTC. Its protein is CSVEDAGGNEQFF.

The V call is TRBV18, the J call TRBJ2-7; D not resolved. The V end was cut by 2 bases, the J end by 2 bases, with 13 bases between. This CDR3 region has 15 residues. From germline, CDR1 is KGHSH and CDR2 LQKENI. CDR3: CASSPSSTRAYEQYF. In nucleotides, the CDR3 is TGTGCCAGCTCACCATCGTCCACACGGGCCTACGAGCAGTACTTC.

V gene TRBV4-1 combines with J gene TRBJ2-3; 11 bases are shared with TRBD2. The germline gives CDR1 MGHRA, CDR2 YSYEKL. Unmatched junction bases numbered 14, after V lost 6 bases and J lost 3 bases. The CDR3 covers 18 residues. CDR3 amino acids: CASRKLVSGRDGTDTQYF. CDR3 in DNA: TGCGCCAGCAGGAAACTTGTTAGCGGGAGGGATGGTACAGATACGCAGTATTTT.

This rearrangement joins TRBV28 to TRBJ1-3; D call uncertain. This CDR3 spans 15 amino acids. Germline V CDR1 and CDR2: MDHEN, SYDVKM. V lost 2 bases and J 0 bases, leaving 8 bases between the germline ends. CDR3 nucleotides: TGTGCCAGCAGTTTACCCCAACACTCTGGAAACACCATATATTTT. Translated, it gives CASSLPQHSGNTIYF.